This entry describes one T cell receptor beta chain. The antigen remains unidentified. At one end the junction does not follow the germline gene, possibly because of a read error. This entry belongs to a study of cytomegalovirus exposure and HLA in healthy donors. Findings and limits, study-wide: Per a prior analysis, the majority of TCR beta V segments were productive roughly 87% or roughly 30% of the time. From TCR beta sequences, most subjects' HLA-A and HLA-B alleles were reportedly predicted accurately. One cluster of highly shared sequence variants probably arose as a sequencing artifact.

CDR3 length equals 14 residues. Germline CDR1 is MGHRA and CDR2 is YSYEKL. The PCR employed 60 Vbeta primers together with 13 Jbeta primers. The table came from immunoSEQ multiplex PCR; TCRdb's copy has only in-frame clones and leaves some out. The sample holds approximately 89,000 clones, about 75% seen once. The sample comprised PBMCs. The receptor comes from a man aged 25-45 years in good health and CMV-seropositive. The V and J genes are TRBV4-1 and TRBJ2-3; TRBD1 matches 7 bases. DNA for the CDR3: TGCGCCAGCAGCCAAGTTGCAGGGACAGATGCGCAGTATTTT. This gives the protein CASSQVAGTDAQYF.